This TCR beta chain stems from a study of blood T cell repertoires in COVID-19 (dated by TCRdb to about 2020). For the study in its entirety: Collaborator samples came from the United States, Italy and Spain and covered acute and convalescent phases of COVID-19. HLA class I and class II types, where available, came from metadata supplied by the sample provider rather than from assay-based typing. The material from the prospective study consisted of cDNA or gDNA derived from T cells, B-cell-depleted T cells, or PBMCs. The dataset comprised deeply sampled blood TCRbeta repertoires from subjects exposed to, actively infected with, or recovered from COVID-19. The sample metadata nearly always contained a de-identified subject ID, COVID-19 status, age in years and sex. The repertoires were released in a freely available public database intended as a resource for research on the immune response to SARS-CoV-2. Samples were obtained from the ongoing ImmuneRACE study (first 160 participants) and from about 1,300 subjects provided by 6 global collaborators.

One collaborating source in Seattle enrolled patients during active infection and followed them longitudinally through the course of disease. Collaborating institutions collected whole blood in K2EDTA tubes following their own protocols. Collaborator samples were shipped for TCRbeta analysis as frozen whole blood, isolated PBMCs, or DNA extracted from either sample type. The germline V gene (reference sequence) provides CDR1 MNHEY and CDR2 SMNVEV. The CDR3 has 14 amino acids, counting the end cysteine and phenylalanine. Of the read, only the CDR3 DNA is kept; its 42 bases are in frame from base 1. A distance of 15 bases separates the germline ends of V and J, which lose 6 bases and 6 bases respectively. Study-wide findings and limitations: The amount of clinical and demographic metadata varied by source and participant and was provided uncurated.

The immunoSEQ Assay, a bias-controlled multiplex PCR, was used to amplify TCRbeta CDR3 regions from genomic DNA. Regarding the original processing steps: The number of nucleated cells in each sample was estimated from the amplification of reference gene primers within the assay. To quantify the absolute abundance of each unique TCRbeta CDR3 rearrangement, sequence reads were collapsed and filtered. For each sample, productive Simpson clonality was calculated as the square root of Simpson's diversity index over productive rearrangements. The source is immuneACCESS, and TCRdb retained only in-frame sequences with V and J called. Part of the clones is not carried over; for the studies checked, unresolved V genes explain less than half of this, and the remainder is unexplained. Clonal size and the V and J genes are those of that table, whereas D and trimming came from the DNA. This sample holds some 40,000 clones; approximately 90% were observed only once. Jointly, the top ten make up over 0.3% of the sample.

As for this clone: Its antigen specificity is not known. No much larger clone exists at a distance of one base, and base qualities are not known.

The rearranged segments are TRBV27 and TRBJ2-1, and perhaps TRBD2 as D gene, on 5 matching bases. The clonotype was recovered from a man over 45 with COVID-19, enrolled during active disease. Sample: peripheral blood. The DNA sequence is given as TGTGCCAGCAGCCTTGGACTGACCTTCAATGAGCAGTTCTTC. Its protein is CASSLGLTFNEQFF.